These 6 T cell receptor beta chains originate from one sample sequenced in a study of blood T cell repertoires in COVID-19. TCRdb's copy holds only in-frame clones and misses some; the assay was immunoSEQ multiplex PCR. The sample has roughly 120,000 clones, roughly nine tenths seen once; the top ten hold 4.8%. The sequenced sample was peripheral blood. Receptors were obtained from a human donor in a cohort sampled during active COVID-19.

J is TRBJ1-1 and V is TRBV7-9; D gene uncertain. The ends were cut back, 1 base at V and 1 base at J, with 10 bases in the middle. Germline CDR1 is SEHNR and CDR2 is FQNEAQ (reference sequence). This CDR3 has 15 residues. The CDR3 region has the DNA TGTGCCAGCAGCTTAGGCGTCGGGGAGAACACTGAAGCTTTCTTT. This gives the protein CASSLGVGENTEAFF. Complete variable domain (other parts from reference TRBV7-9 and TRBJ1-1): DTGVSQNPRHKITKRGQNVTFRCDPISEHNRLYWYRQTLGQGPEFLTYFQNEAQLEKSRLLSDRFSAERPKGSFSTLEIQRTEQGDSAMYLCASSLGVGENTEAFFGQGTRLTVV.

The V and J genes are TRBV14 and TRBJ1-1; 9 bases are a match to TRBD1. J gave up 5 bases and V 2 bases, and 3 bases lay outside the gene matches. Germline loops: CDR1 SGHDN, CDR2 FVKESK. The CDR3 runs to 14 residues. Here the CDR3 DNA reads TGTGCCAGCAGCCAAACAGGGGGCAGGACTGAAGCTTTCTTT. Translated: CASSQTGGRTEAFF.

This chain joins TRBV5-6 and TRBJ1-1; 8 bases map to TRBD1. Germline CDR1 is SGHDT and CDR2 is YYEEEE. This CDR3 has 13 amino acids. Trimming at V came to 4 bases and at J to 3 bases, leaving 2 bases not matched to a gene. CDR3 protein: CASSARGHTEAFF. CDR3 bases: TGTGCCAGCAGCGCCAGGGGGCACACTGAAGCTTTCTTT.

This clone occurred once. V usage is TRBV18 and J usage is TRBJ2-7; TRBD2 matches 9 bases. V was pared by 4 bases and J by 4 bases, with 8 bases of the junction left unmatched. This CDR3 has 15 residues. Germline V CDR1 and CDR2: KGHSH, LQKENI. As DNA, the CDR3 is TGTGCCAGCTCACAAAATAGCGGGGGTCCTTACGAGCAGTACTTC. This encodes CASSQNSGGPYEQYF.

The chain links TRBV7-6 to TRBJ2-5, with 9 bases lining up with TRBD1. Trimming at V came to 0 bases and at J to 3 bases, leaving 2 bases not matched to a gene. Per the germline V gene, CDR1 is SGHVS and CDR2 is FNYEAQ. This CDR3 is built from 15 residues. CDR3 protein: CASSLAGQGKETQYF. The CDR3 nucleotides are TGTGCCAGCAGCTTAGCGGGACAGGGCAAAGAGACCCAGTACTTC.

This chain uses TRBV9 with TRBJ1-6; TRBD1 agrees at 7 bases. V gave up 0 bases and J gave up 7 bases; unmatched junction bases: 4. This CDR3 is built from 15 residues. Looked up from germline, CDR1 is SGDLS and CDR2 is YYNGEE. The CDR3 spells CASSVDDRDNSPLHF. In nucleotides, the CDR3 is TGTGCCAGCAGCGTAGACGACAGGGACAATTCACCCCTCCACTTT. Based on the CDR3 plus reference TRBV9 and TRBJ1-6, the full variable domain is DSGVTQTPKHLITATGQRVTLRCSPRSGDLSVYWYQQSLDQGLQFLIQYYNGEERAKGNILERFSAQQFPDLHSELNLSSLELGDSALYFCASSVDDRDNSPLHFGNGTRLTVT.